Below are 15 T cell receptor beta chains sequenced from a single sample in a study of control samples from healthy donors and cancer patients. Measured with immunoSEQ multiplex PCR; TCRdb has only the in-frame clones, and not every one. The top ten clones hold roughly 8.7% of a sample with 110,000 to 150,000 clones, more than 85% of them seen once. Sequencing was done on a sample of blood. Receptor source: a woman aged 30 to 39 in good health.

The chain carries TRBV30 and TRBJ2-1; perhaps D is TRBD1 or TRBD2 (6 bases each). The germline CDR1 and CDR2 sequences are GTSNPN and SVGIG (reference sequence). The CDR3 has 13 amino acids. V was shortened by 0 bases and J by 6 bases, with 9 bases between the two germline ends. The CDR3 here is CAWSVGGLNEQFF. In nucleotides, the CDR3 is TGTGCCTGGAGTGTAGGGGGGCTCAATGAGCAGTTCTTC.

The chain joins TRBV6-4 to TRBJ1-2, with D perhaps matching TRBD1 (5 bases). Germline assignment: CDR1 MRHNA and CDR2 SNTAGT. V lost 3 bases and J 8 bases, leaving 19 bases between the germline ends. The CDR3 consists of 15 residues. In nucleotides, the CDR3 is TGTGCCAGCAGTGAAAACTCCGGGACGCAACAGGGCTACACCTTC. Its translation: CASSENSGTQQGYTF.

The rearrangement joins TRBV5-1 to TRBJ1-1, with 9 bases lining up with TRBD1. CDR3 length: 16 residues. J lost 0 bases, V lost 4 bases, and 7 bases had no gene match. Germline lookup yields CDR1 SGHRS and CDR2 YFSETQ. The CDR3 region has the DNA TGCGCCAGCAGCCCATGGACAGGGGCCTTGAACACTGAAGCTTTCTTT. Translation gives CASSPWTGALNTEAFF.

The rearrangement links TRBV7-8 to TRBJ1-4, with 9 bases fitting TRBD1. The V gene end was trimmed by 5 bases and the J gene end by 7 bases; junction bases not matched to a gene: 8. The V gene's germline CDR1 is SGHVS and CDR2 FQNEAQ. This CDR3 is 15 amino acids long. The DNA for the CDR3 is TGTGCCAGCAGCAGACACAGGGGGCGTTCTGAAAAACTGTTTTTT. As protein: CASSRHRGRSEKLFF.

This chain uses TRBV19 with TRBJ2-1; no firm D call. V shed 3 bases and J shed 6 bases, with 6 bases lying between them. The CDR3 runs 12 residues. Germline V gives CDR1 LNHDA, CDR2 SQIVND (reference sequence). The CDR3 protein is CASSITVNEQFF. The CDR3, as DNA: TGTGCCAGTAGTATCACAGTCAATGAGCAGTTCTTC.

This clone has just a few counts. The chain recombines TRBV29-1 with TRBJ1-1, with D unclear. Between the trimmed V and J ends, which lost 7 bases and 7 bases, there was a span of 10 bases. The CDR3 is 10 residues long. Germline V gives CDR1 SQVTM, CDR2 ANQGSEA. The CDR3 DNA is TGCAGCGCCCGAGACATTGAAGCTTTCTTT. Its protein product is CSARDIEAFF.

The rearrangement joins TRBV5-1 to TRBJ1-1; D gene unclear. CDR3 length: 15 amino acids. V dropped 3 bases and J dropped 8 bases, with 20 bases sitting between them. Germline CDR1 reads SGHRS; CDR2 reads YFSETQ. The CDR3 here is CASSSGSLGGTEAFF. CDR3 coding DNA: TGCGCCAGCAGCTCTGGGAGTCTAGGCGGAACCGAAGCTTTCTTT.

The chain employs TRBV19 and TRBJ2-3; a weak D match, TRBD1 (6 bases). The CDR3 runs to 17 residues. The germline V and J ends were trimmed by 3 bases and 4 bases, with 20 bases remaining between them. Germline loops: CDR1 LNHDA, CDR2 SQIVND (reference sequence). CDR3 coding DNA: TGTGCCAGTAGTATGGGGACATCACGGATTAGGGCAGATACGCAGTATTTT. It specifies CASSMGTSRIRADTQYF.

The V gene is TRBV7-9, the J gene TRBJ2-5; TRBD1 might be the D (5 bases). Looked up from germline, CDR1 is SEHNR and CDR2 is FQNEAQ (reference sequence). Trimming pared 3 bases from V and 3 bases from J, leaving 14 bases between. This CDR3 region has 15 residues. Written as DNA, the CDR3 is TGTGCCAGCAGCTTGGTAGACAGACCCGAAGAGACCCAGTACTTC. Protein product: CASSLVDRPEETQYF.

V usage is TRBV2 and J usage is TRBJ2-7, with D maybe TRBD1 (5 bases). CDR1 and CDR2 (germline): SNHLY, FYNNEI. CDR3 length: 16 amino acids. V was clipped by 4 bases and J by 5 bases, with 21 bases between them. The CDR3 DNA is TGTGCCAGCAGTGCTGTGAGTGGTAGGGGCGTCCACGAGCAGTACTTC. This gives the protein CASSAVSGRGVHEQYF. The full variable domain, completed using reference TRBV2 and TRBJ2-7, is EPEVTQTPSHQVTQMGQEVILRCVPISNHLYFYWYRQILGQKVEFLVSFYNNEISEKSEIFDDQFSVERPDGSNFTLKIRSTKLEDSAMYFCASSAVSGRGVHEQYFGPGTRLTVT.

This rearrangement joins TRBV29-1 to TRBJ1-1, with D possibly matching TRBD1 (6 bases). The V end was cut by 7 bases, the J end by 2 bases, with 14 bases between. The germline V gene has CDR1 SQVTM and CDR2 ANQGSEA. The CDR3 covers 13 residues. CDR3 in DNA: TGCAGCGGGAGGGGGTCAGGTAACACTGAAGCTTTCTTT. The encoded protein is CSGRGSGNTEAFF.

The chain couples TRBV19 to TRBJ1-5; D unresolved. Germline assignment: CDR1 LNHDA and CDR2 SQIVND (reference sequence). CDR3 length: 15 amino acids. Trimming removed 3 bases from V and 5 bases from J, with 14 bases in between. DNA for the CDR3: TGTGCCAGTAGTATTATGGCCACCGGGGATCAGCCCCAGCATTTT. Its translation: CASSIMATGDQPQHF.

The chain couples TRBV6-5 to TRBJ1-4; D unclear. The germline V and J ends were trimmed by 0 bases and 0 bases, with 5 bases remaining between them. This CDR3 is built from 15 residues. The germline gives CDR1 MNHEY, CDR2 SVGAGI. This CDR3 reads CASSYSRPTNEKLFF. In DNA, the CDR3 is TGTGCCAGCAGTTACTCCCGTCCAACTAATGAAAAACTGTTTTTT.

V and J are TRBV10-1 and TRBJ1-4; D unclear. The CDR3 has 13 residues. The germline V gene encodes CDR1 WNHNN and CDR2 SYGVQD (reference sequence). Trimming shortened V by 1 base and J by 8 bases, and 8 bases separated the two germline ends. The CDR3 region has the DNA TGCGCCAGCAGTGAGTTTCGGCAGGAAAAACTGTTTTTT. This gives the protein CASSEFRQEKLFF.

The chain uses TRBV15 and TRBJ1-5; D is unresolved. Trimming shortened V by 5 bases and J by 6 bases, and 8 bases separated the two germline ends. The CDR3 runs 12 residues. Looked up from germline, CDR1 is LNHNV and CDR2 is YYDKDF (reference sequence). The CDR3 DNA is TGTGCCACCAGCTCTCGGGGTCAGCCCCAGCATTTT. It specifies CATSSRGQPQHF.